This is a list of T cell receptor beta chains from one sample in a study of cytomegalovirus exposure and HLA in healthy donors. Libraries were prepared by immunoSEQ multiplex PCR; TCRdb keeps only in-frame clonotypes and omits some of them. The data show more than 150,000 clones, roughly 84% seen once. The specimen sequenced was PBMCs. These receptors all come from a woman between 18 and 29 years old in good health and CMV-seropositive. The CDR3 runs from the conserved cysteine through the conserved F or W. A D gene is named only where the DNA matches it firmly. Some rows have no size entry. The others give once, few or many, or a class for an expanded clone.

J,V,D,size,CDR3,DNA
TRBJ2-7,TRBV7-8,NA,NA,CASSAQTSEQYF,TGTGCCAGCAGCGCGCAGACTTCCGAGCAGTACTTC
TRBJ2-3,TRBV5-1,TRBD1,NA,CASSDGTGGDTQYF,TGCGCCAGCAGCGACGGGACAGGGGGGGATACGCAGTATTTT
TRBJ1-2,TRBV9,TRBD1,NA,CASTTGINYGYTF,TGTGCCAGCACGACAGGGATTAACTATGGCTACACCTTC
TRBJ2-3,TRBV5-4,NA,NA,CASSKPPYLGTDTQYF,TGTGCCAGCAGCAAACCTCCCTATCTCGGCACAGATACGCAGTATTTT
TRBJ2-2,TRBV18,NA,NA,CASSPRGTGELFF,TGTGCCAGCTCACCCCGGGGGACCGGGGAGCTGTTTTTT
TRBJ1-1,TRBV2,NA,NA,CASRSVLVNTEAFF,TGTGCCAGCAGGTCGGTGTTGGTGAACACTGAAGCTTTCTTT
TRBJ2-2,TRBV7-2,TRBD1,NA,CASSRITGGNGELFF,TGTGCCAGCAGCCGGATAACAGGGGGTAACGGGGAGCTGTTTTTT
TRBJ2-1,TRBV5-1,TRBD1,NA,CASSSDRGQQFF,TGCGCCAGCAGCTCCGACAGGGGCCAGCAGTTCTTC
TRBJ2-7,TRBV7-8,TRBD1,NA,CASSANTGTGIFEQYF,TGTGCCAGCAGCGCTAACACCGGGACAGGGATCTTCGAGCAGTACTTC
TRBJ2-3,TRBV7-6,TRBD2,once,CASSSVSTSGTQYF,TGTGCCAGCAGCTCCGTATCGACTAGCGGTACGCAGTATTTT
TRBJ2-1,TRBV7-9,TRBD1,NA,CASSWDRGPTYNEQFF,TGTGCCAGCAGCTGGGACAGGGGGCCCACCTACAATGAGCAGTTCTTC